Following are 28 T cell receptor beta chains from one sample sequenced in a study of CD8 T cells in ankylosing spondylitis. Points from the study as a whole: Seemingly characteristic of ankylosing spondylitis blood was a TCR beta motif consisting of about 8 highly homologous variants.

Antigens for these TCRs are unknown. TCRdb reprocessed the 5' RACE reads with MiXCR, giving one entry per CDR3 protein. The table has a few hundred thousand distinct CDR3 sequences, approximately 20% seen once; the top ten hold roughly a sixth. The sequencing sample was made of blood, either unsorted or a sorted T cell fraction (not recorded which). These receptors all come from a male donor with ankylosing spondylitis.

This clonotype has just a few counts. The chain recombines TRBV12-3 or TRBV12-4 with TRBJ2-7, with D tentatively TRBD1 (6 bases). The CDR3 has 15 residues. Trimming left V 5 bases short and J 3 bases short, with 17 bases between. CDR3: CASSVSGTRRYEQYF. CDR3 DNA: TGTGCCAGCAGTGTCTCCGGGACACGGCGCTACGAGCAGTACTTC.

CDR3 residues: CASSLGQGIPYEQYF. CDR3 DNA: TGTGCCAGCAGTTTGGGACAGGGTATTCCCTACGAGCAGTACTTC. The chain combines TRBV28 with TRBJ2-7; 9 positions agree with TRBD1. The CDR3 consists of 15 residues. CDR1 MDHEN and CDR2 SYDVKM come from the germline V gene. Trimming at V came to 3 bases and at J to 2 bases, leaving 5 bases not matched to a gene.

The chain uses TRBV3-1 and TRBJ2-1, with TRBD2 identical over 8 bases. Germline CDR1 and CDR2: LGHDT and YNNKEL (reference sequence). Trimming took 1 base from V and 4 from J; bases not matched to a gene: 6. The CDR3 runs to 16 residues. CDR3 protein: CASSQVSGRGYNEQFF. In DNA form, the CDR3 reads TGTGCCAGCAGCCAAGTATCCGGGAGGGGTTACAATGAGCAGTTCTTC.

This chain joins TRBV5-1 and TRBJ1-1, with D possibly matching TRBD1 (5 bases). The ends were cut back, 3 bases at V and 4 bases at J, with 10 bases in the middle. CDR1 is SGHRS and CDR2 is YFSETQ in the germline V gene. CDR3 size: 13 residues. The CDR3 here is CASSWRGGTEAFF. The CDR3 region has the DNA TGCGCCAGCAGCTGGAGGGGAGGCACTGAAGCTTTCTTT.

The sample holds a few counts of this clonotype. As DNA, the CDR3 is TGCGCCACCCGGGACAGAGATATGAACACTGAAGCTTTCTTT. Protein sequence: CATRDRDMNTEAFF. The V gene is TRBV5-1, the J gene TRBJ1-1; 7 nucleotides match TRBD1. Germline-derived CDR1 and CDR2 are SGHRS and YFSETQ. The CDR3 is made up of 14 amino acids. Trimming cost V 9 bases and J 0 bases; bases outside gene matches: 8. Full variable domain (outside the CDR3, taken from reference TRBV5-1 and TRBJ1-1): KAGVTQTPRYLIKTRGQQVTLSCSPISGHRSVSWYQQTPGQGLQFLFEYFSETQRNKGNFPGRFSGRQFSNSRSEMNVSTLELGDSALYLCATRDRDMNTEAFFGQGTRLTVV.

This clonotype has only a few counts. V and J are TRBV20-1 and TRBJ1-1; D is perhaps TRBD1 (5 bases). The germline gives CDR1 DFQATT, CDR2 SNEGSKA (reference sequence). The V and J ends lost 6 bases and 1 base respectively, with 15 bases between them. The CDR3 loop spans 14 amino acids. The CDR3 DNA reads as TGCAGTGCCTCCCCCGGTCAGGGGAACACTGAAGCTTTCTTT. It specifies CSASPGQGNTEAFF.

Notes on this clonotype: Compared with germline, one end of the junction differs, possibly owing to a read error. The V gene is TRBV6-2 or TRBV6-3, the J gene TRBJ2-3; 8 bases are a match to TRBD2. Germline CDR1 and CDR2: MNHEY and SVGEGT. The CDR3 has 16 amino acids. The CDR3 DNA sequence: TGTGCCAGCAGTGCCGGACTAGCCAGAGGGGCAGATATGCAGTATTTT. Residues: CASSAGLARGADMQYF.

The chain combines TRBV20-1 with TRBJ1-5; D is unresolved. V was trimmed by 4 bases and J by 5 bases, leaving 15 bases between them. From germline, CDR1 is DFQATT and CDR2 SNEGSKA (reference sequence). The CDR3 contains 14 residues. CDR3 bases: TGCAGTGCTACCCTGGCCGGGGTAGATCAGCCCCAGCATTTT. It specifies CSATLAGVDQPQHF.

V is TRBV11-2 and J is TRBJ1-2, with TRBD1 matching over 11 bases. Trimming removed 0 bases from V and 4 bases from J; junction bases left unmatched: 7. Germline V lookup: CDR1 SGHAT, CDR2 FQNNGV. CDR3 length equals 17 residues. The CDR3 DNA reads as TGTGCCAGCAGCTTAGAGGGACAGGGGGTCGCTGGCTATGGCTACACCTTC. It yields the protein CASSLEGQGVAGYGYTF.

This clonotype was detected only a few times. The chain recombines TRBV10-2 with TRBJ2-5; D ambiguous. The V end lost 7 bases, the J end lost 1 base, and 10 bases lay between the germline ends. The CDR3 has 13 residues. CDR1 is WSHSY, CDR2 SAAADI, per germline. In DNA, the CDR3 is TGCGCCAGCATCCAGCCCGGCCAAGAGACCCAGTACTTC. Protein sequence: CASIQPGQETQYF.

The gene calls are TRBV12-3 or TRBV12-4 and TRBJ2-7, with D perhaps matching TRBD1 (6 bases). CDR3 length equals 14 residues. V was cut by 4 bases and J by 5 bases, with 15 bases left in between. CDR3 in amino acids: CASSSQGIGDEQYF. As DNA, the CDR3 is TGTGCCAGCAGTTCTCAGGGGATTGGCGACGAGCAGTACTTC.

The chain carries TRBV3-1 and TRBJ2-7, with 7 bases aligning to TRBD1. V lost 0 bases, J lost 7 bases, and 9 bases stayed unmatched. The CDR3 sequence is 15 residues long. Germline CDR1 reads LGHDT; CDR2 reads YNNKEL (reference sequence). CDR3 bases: TGTGCCAGCAGCCAAGACTTTACAGGGGCAGGGGAGCAGTACTTC. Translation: CASSQDFTGAGEQYF.

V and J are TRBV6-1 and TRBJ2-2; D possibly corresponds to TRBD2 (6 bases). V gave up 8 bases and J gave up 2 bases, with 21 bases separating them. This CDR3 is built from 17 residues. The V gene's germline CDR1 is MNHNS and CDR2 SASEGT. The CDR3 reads CASRTNPGLSNTGELFF. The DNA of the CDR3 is TGTGCCAGCCGCACTAATCCGGGACTTTCAAACACCGGGGAGCTGTTTTTT.

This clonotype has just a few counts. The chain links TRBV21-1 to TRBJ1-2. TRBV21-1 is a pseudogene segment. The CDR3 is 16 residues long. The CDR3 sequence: CASSKATATKRYGYTF. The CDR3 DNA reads TGTGCCAGCAGCAAAGCGACGGCGACAAAGCGCTATGGCTACACCTTC.

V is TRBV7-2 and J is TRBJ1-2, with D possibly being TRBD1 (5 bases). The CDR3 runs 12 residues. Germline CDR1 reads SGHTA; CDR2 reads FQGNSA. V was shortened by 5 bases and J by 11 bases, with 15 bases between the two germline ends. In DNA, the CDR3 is TGTGCCAGCAGCACGGACTTACAGGAGTACACCTTC. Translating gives CASSTDLQEYTF.

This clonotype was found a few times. The CDR3 spells CAPTMGSTNEKLFF. In nucleotides, the CDR3 is TGTGCCCCTACTATGGGGTCGACTAATGAAAAACTGTTTTTT. The chain uses TRBV18 and TRBJ1-4; D is uncertain. The CDR3 spans 14 residues. Trimming shortened V by 11 bases and J by 2 bases, and 15 bases separated the two germline ends. Per germline, CDR1 KGHSH and CDR2 LQKENI. The full variable domain, completed using reference TRBV18 and TRBJ1-4, is NAGVMQNPRHLVRRRGQEARLRCSPMKGHSHVYWYRQLPEEGLKFMVYLQKENIIDESGMPKERFSAEFPKEGPSILRIQQVVRGDSAAYFCAPTMGSTNEKLFFGSGTQLSVL.

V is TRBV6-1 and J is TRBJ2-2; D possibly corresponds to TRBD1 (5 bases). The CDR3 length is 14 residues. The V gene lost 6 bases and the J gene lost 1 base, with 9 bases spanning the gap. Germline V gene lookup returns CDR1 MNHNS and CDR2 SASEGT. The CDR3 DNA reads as TGTGCCAGCAGGTTCGACAGGAACACCGGGGAGCTGTTTTTT. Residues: CASRFDRNTGELFF.

The CDR3 region has the DNA TGTGCCAGCAGTTACTCGCCTAGTACGAGATACGAGCAGTACTTC. This sequence encodes CASSYSPSTRYEQYF. The V and J genes are TRBV6-5 and TRBJ2-7; D uncertain. The germline gives CDR1 MNHEY, CDR2 SVGAGI. CDR3 length equals 15 residues. The V end was cut by 0 bases, the J end by 4 bases, with 13 bases between.

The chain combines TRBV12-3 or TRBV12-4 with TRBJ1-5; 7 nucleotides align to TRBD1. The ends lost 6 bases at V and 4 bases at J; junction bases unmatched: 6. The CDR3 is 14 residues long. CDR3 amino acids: CASSHRGLNQPQHF. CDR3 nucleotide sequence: TGTGCCAGCAGCCATAGGGGGCTAAATCAGCCCCAGCATTTT.

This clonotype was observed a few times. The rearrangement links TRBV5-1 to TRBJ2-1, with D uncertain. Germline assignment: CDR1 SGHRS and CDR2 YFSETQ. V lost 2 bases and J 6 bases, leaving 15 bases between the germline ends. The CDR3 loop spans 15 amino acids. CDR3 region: CASSLSGLWGNEQFF. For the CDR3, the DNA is TGCGCCAGCAGCTTATCCGGCTTGTGGGGCAATGAGCAGTTCTTC.

CDR3 nucleotide sequence: TGTGCCAGCAGTCAGGGACAGCCGTCCCGTTTAACCTACAATGAGCAGTTCTTC. This gives the protein CASSQGQPSRLTYNEQFF. J is TRBJ2-1 and V is TRBV28; 7 bases agree with TRBD1. This CDR3 has 18 residues. Per the germline V gene, CDR1 is MDHEN and CDR2 is SYDVKM. The V gene end was trimmed by 5 bases and the J gene end by 2 bases; junction bases not matched to a gene: 15.

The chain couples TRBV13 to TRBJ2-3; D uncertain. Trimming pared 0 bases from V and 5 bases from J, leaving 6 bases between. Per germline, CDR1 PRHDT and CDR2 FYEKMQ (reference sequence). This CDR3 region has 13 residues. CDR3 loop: CASSLGVGDTQYF. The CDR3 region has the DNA TGTGCCAGCAGCTTAGGGGTCGGAGATACGCAGTATTTT.

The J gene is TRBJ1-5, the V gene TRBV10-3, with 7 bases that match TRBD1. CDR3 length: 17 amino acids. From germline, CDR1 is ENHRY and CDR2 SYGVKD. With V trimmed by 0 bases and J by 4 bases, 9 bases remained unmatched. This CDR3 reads CAISESRTRTGNQPQHF. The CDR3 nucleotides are TGTGCCATCAGTGAGTCCCGAACGAGGACAGGAAATCAGCCCCAGCATTTT.

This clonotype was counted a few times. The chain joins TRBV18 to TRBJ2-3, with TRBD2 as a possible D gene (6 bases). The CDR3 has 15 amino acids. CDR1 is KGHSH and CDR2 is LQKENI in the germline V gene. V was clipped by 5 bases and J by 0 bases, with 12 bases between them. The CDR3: CASSASVTSTDTQYF. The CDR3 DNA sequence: TGTGCCAGCTCAGCTAGCGTAACCAGCACAGATACGCAGTATTTT. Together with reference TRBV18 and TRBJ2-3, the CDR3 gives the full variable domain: NAGVMQNPRHLVRRRGQEARLRCSPMKGHSHVYWYRQLPEEGLKFMVYLQKENIIDESGMPKERFSAEFPKEGPSILRIQQVVRGDSAAYFCASSASVTSTDTQYFGPGTRLTVL.

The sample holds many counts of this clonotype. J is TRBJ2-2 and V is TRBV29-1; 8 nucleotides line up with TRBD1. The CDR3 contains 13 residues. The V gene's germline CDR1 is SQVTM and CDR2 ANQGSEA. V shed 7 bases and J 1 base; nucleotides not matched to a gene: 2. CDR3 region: CSAGTGNTGELFF. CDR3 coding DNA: TGCAGCGCCGGGACAGGGAACACCGGGGAGCTGTTTTTT.

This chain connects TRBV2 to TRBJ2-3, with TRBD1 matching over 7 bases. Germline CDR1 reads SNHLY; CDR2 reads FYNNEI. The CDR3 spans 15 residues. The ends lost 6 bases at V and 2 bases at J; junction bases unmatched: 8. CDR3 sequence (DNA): TGTGCCAGCAGCCGAAACAGGGGAAACACAGATACGCAGTATTTT. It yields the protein CASSRNRGNTDTQYF.

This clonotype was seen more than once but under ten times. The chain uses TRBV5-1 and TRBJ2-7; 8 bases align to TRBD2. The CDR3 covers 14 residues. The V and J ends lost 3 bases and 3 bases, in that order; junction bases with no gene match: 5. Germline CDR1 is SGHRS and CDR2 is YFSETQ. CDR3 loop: CASSSTSGDYEQYF. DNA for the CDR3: TGCGCCAGCAGCTCCACTAGCGGCGACTACGAGCAGTACTTC.

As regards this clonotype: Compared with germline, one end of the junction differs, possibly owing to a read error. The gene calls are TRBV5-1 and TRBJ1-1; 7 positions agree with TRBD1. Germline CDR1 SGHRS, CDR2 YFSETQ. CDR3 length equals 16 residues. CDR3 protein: CASSFRQGTGGTEVFF. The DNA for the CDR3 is TGCGCCAGCAGCTTCAGACAGGGTACGGGTGGGACTGAAGTTTTCTTT.